The rows below give T cell receptor beta chains drawn from one sample of a study of human T cells and chemical hapten exposure. MiXCR, applied by TCRdb to the 5' RACE reads, yields one record per CDR3 protein. The profile shows approximately 150,000 distinct CDR3 sequences, 3.5% to 5% of them singletons. The receptors come from a female donor in good health. Each CDR3 is given with its conserved first and last residue. The order of the fields is J gene, D gene, clone size, V gene, CDR3 DNA, CDR3 protein. A D gene is named only where the DNA matches it firmly. Clone size is not always given. Where it is, it says once, few, many or a class for expanded clones.

J: TRBJ2-1
D: TRBD2
size: many
V: TRBV7-3
DNA: TGTGCCAGCAGCCTAGCGGGGGGGACCTACAATGAGCAGTTCTTC
CDR3: CASSLAGGTYNEQFF

J: TRBJ1-1
D: NA
size: few
V: TRBV29-1
DNA: TGCAGCGTTTTAAGTGGCGCGAACACTGAAGCTTTCTTT
CDR3: CSVLSGANTEAFF

J: TRBJ1-5
D: NA
size: many
V: TRBV7-7
DNA: TGTGCTAGGGAGGATCAGCCCCAGCATTTT
CDR3: CAREDQPQHF

J: TRBJ2-4
D: TRBD1
size: many
V: TRBV12-3/TRBV12-4
DNA: TGTGCCAGCAGTCCCAGGGGGTGGTCCAAAAACATTCAGTACTTC
CDR3: CASSPRGWSKNIQYF

J: TRBJ2-5
D: TRBD1
size: many
V: TRBV6-5
DNA: TGTGCCTTGACAGGGCCTGAGTGGAAGGAGACCCAGTACTTC
CDR3: CALTGPEWKETQYF

J: TRBJ2-7
D: TRBD1
size: NA
V: TRBV20-1
DNA: TGCAGTGCTAGAGATATGGGACAGTGGACCTACGAGCAGTACTTC
CDR3: CSARDMGQWTYEQYF

J: TRBJ2-7
D: NA
size: many
V: TRBV2
DNA: TGTGCCAGCAGTGAACAGGGGATTTTGTACGAGCAGTACTTC
CDR3: CASSEQGILYEQYF

J: TRBJ2-7
D: NA
size: NA
V: TRBV29-1
DNA: TGCAGCGTTGAAGTTTCAACGGACACCGGACGTGCTGCCTACGAGCAGTACTTC
CDR3: CSVEVSTDTGRAAYEQYF

J: TRBJ1-2
D: NA
size: few
V: TRBV18
DNA: TGTGCCAGCTCACCTGGCGACTCCAACTATGGCTACACCTTC
CDR3: CASSPGDSNYGYTF

J: TRBJ1-1
D: TRBD1
size: many
V: TRBV7-9
DNA: TGTGCCAGCAGCATAACAGGGGGCGCTTCCACTGAAGCTTTCTTT
CDR3: CASSITGGASTEAFF

J: TRBJ1-6
D: NA
size: many
V: TRBV2
DNA: TGTGCCAGCAGTGAGGGACCGTATAATTCACCCCTCCACTTT
CDR3: CASSEGPYNSPLHF

J: TRBJ2-7
D: NA
size: few
V: TRBV5-4
DNA: TGTGCCAGCAGGGTCGCAAGGGGGCACGGAGGGGAGCAGTACTTC
CDR3: CASRVARGHGGEQYF

J: TRBJ2-7
D: NA
size: many
V: TRBV6-2/TRBV6-3
DNA: TGTGCCAGCAGACCCCTCCCCGGGGGGCGCTCCTACGAGCAGTACTTC
CDR3: CASRPLPGGRSYEQYF

J: TRBJ2-3
D: TRBD1
size: many
V: TRBV6-4
DNA: TGTGCCAGCAGTGACGGACAGGGGGCAGATACGCAGTATTTT
CDR3: CASSDGQGADTQYF

J: TRBJ2-3
D: TRBD1
size: NA
V: TRBV5-4
DNA: TGTGCCAGCAGCTTGGGAGACAGGGAGGATACGCAGTATTTT
CDR3: CASSLGDREDTQYF

J: TRBJ1-2
D: NA
size: many
V: TRBV7-2
DNA: TGTGCCAGCAACACTCCGGGAGGGGGGGGCTACACCTTC
CDR3: CASNTPGGGGYTF

J: TRBJ1-2
D: NA
size: NA
V: TRBV12-3/TRBV12-4
DNA: TGTGCCAGCAGTCCTAACAGGGTGCGCACGGATGGCTACACCTTC
CDR3: CASSPNRVRTDGYTF

J: TRBJ1-1
D: NA
size: many
V: TRBV12-3/TRBV12-4
DNA: TGTGCCAGCAGTTTATCCGGGAGGGATGGAGCTTTCTTT
CDR3: CASSLSGRDGAFF

J: TRBJ2-3
D: NA
size: many
V: TRBV7-2
DNA: TGTGCCAGCAACCAAGGGGATACGCAGTATTTT
CDR3: CASNQGDTQYF

J: TRBJ2-2
D: TRBD1
size: few
V: TRBV5-1
DNA: TGCGCCAGCAGCCCTACAGGGGGTCATACCGGGGAGCTGTTTTTT
CDR3: CASSPTGGHTGELFF

J: TRBJ2-7
D: TRBD1
size: many
V: TRBV5-1
DNA: TGCGCCAGCAGCGCGAGTGGGACAGGGGACTACGAGCAGTACTTC
CDR3: CASSASGTGDYEQYF

J: TRBJ2-1
D: NA
size: many
V: TRBV4-2
DNA: TGTGCCAGCAGCCAAGCGAAGACGAGCTCCTACAATGAGCAGTTCTTC
CDR3: CASSQAKTSSYNEQFF

J: TRBJ2-1
D: TRBD2
size: few
V: TRBV2
DNA: TGTGCCAGCAGTGAAGCGGTGGCGGGGGGTCTCAATGAGCAGTTCTTC
CDR3: CASSEAVAGGLNEQFF

J: TRBJ1-1
D: NA
size: many
V: TRBV29-1
DNA: TGCAGCGTTGAAGATACGGGGTTCAACACTGAAGCTTTCTTT
CDR3: CSVEDTGFNTEAFF

J: TRBJ2-1
D: NA
size: many
V: TRBV5-4
DNA: TGTGCCAGCAGCTTGCCCTTACGAGGCAATGAGCAGTTCTTC
CDR3: CASSLPLRGNEQFF

J: TRBJ1-3
D: TRBD1
size: many
V: TRBV6-5
DNA: TGTGCCAGCCAAATGGGACAGATTGGAAACACCATATATTTT
CDR3: CASQMGQIGNTIYF

J: TRBJ1-1
D: NA
size: few
V: TRBV5-1
DNA: TGCGCCAGCGGGGGGGCAGGAGACCTGAACACTGAAGCTTTCTTT
CDR3: CASGGAGDLNTEAFF

J: TRBJ2-7
D: NA
size: NA
V: TRBV29-1
DNA: TGCAGCGCTGGGGCCGGGGTCGGGTTTGAGCAGTACTTC
CDR3: CSAGAGVGFEQYF

J: TRBJ1-6
D: NA
size: many
V: TRBV30
DNA: TGTGCCTGGAGTCAAACGAATAATTCACCCCTCCACTTT
CDR3: CAWSQTNNSPLHF

J: TRBJ2-6
D: NA
size: NA
V: TRBV6-4
DNA: TGTGCCAGCAGTGACCGGCACTCTGGGGCCAACGTCCTGACTTTC
CDR3: CASSDRHSGANVLTF

J: TRBJ2-7
D: NA
size: once
V: TRBV6-5
DNA: TGTGCCAGCACACGGCGAGGGGGTTACGAGCAGTACTTC
CDR3: CASTRRGGYEQYF

J: TRBJ2-3
D: NA
size: NA
V: TRBV6-2/TRBV6-3
DNA: TGTGCCAGCGGGTCATTGGCAGATACGCAGTATTTT
CDR3: CASGSLADTQYF

J: TRBJ1-1
D: TRBD1
size: many
V: TRBV10-3
DNA: TGTGCCATCAGTGAGGGGGACAGGGAGGCTTTCTTT
CDR3: CAISEGDREAFF

J: TRBJ2-3
D: NA
size: NA
V: TRBV7-2
DNA: TGTGCCAGCAGCTCTAGTCTTGTCGTAGCTACTACGCAGTATTTT
CDR3: CASSSSLVVATTQYF

J: TRBJ2-7
D: TRBD1
size: many
V: TRBV20-1
DNA: TGCAGTGCTAGATCACAGGGGTCCTGGGACTACGAGCAGTACTTC
CDR3: CSARSQGSWDYEQYF

J: TRBJ1-6
D: NA
size: many
V: TRBV9
DNA: TGTGCCAGCAGCGGAGGGGACCCCTTATCACCCCTCCACTTT
CDR3: CASSGGDPLSPLHF

J: TRBJ1-2
D: TRBD1
size: many
V: TRBV3-1
DNA: TGTGCCAGCAGCCAGGGGCGACAGGGGATTTATGGCTACACCTTC
CDR3: CASSQGRQGIYGYTF

J: TRBJ2-5
D: TRBD2
size: many
V: TRBV29-1
DNA: TGCAGCGTTGATCAAACTAGCGGGGGGCAGACCCAGTACTTC
CDR3: CSVDQTSGGQTQYF

J: TRBJ1-6
D: TRBD1
size: many
V: TRBV28
DNA: TGTGCCAGCAGCCGGACAGGGACCAGTAATTCACCCCTCCACTTT
CDR3: CASSRTGTSNSPLHF

J: TRBJ1-2
D: NA
size: many
V: TRBV3-1
DNA: TGTGCCAGCAGCCCAGGGAACTATGGCTACACCTTC
CDR3: CASSPGNYGYTF

J: TRBJ2-5
D: TRBD2
size: NA
V: TRBV18
DNA: TGTGCCAGCTCACCACCGGGACTACTTCAGTACTTC
CDR3: CASSPPGLLQYF

J: TRBJ2-3
D: NA
size: many
V: TRBV7-2
DNA: TGTGCCAGCAGCTTAGAAACCCGCACAGATACGCAGTATTTT
CDR3: CASSLETRTDTQYF

J: TRBJ1-6
D: TRBD1
size: NA
V: TRBV4-1
DNA: TGCGCCAGCAGCCAAGATCCAAATAGACAGGGGGTGCCTGGTTCACCCCTCCACTTT
CDR3: CASSQDPNRQGVPGSPLHF

J: TRBJ1-5
D: NA
size: many
V: TRBV20-1
DNA: TGCAGTGCTCTGCCGGGACAAGGGACCTATAGCAATCAGCCCCAGCATTTT
CDR3: CSALPGQGTYSNQPQHF

J: TRBJ2-7
D: TRBD1
size: many
V: TRBV9
DNA: TGTGCCAGCAGCGGACAGGGTCCGTCCTACGAGCAGTACTTC
CDR3: CASSGQGPSYEQYF

J: TRBJ1-4
D: NA
size: few
V: TRBV12-3/TRBV12-4
DNA: TGTGCCAGCAGTTTAGCGGCGGGGGGCCTTGGCGAAAAACTGTTTTTT
CDR3: CASSLAAGGLGEKLFF

J: TRBJ1-2
D: TRBD1
size: few
V: TRBV20-1
DNA: TGCAGTGCAAAGCGCACAGGGGGCACCTATGGCGACACCTTC
CDR3: CSAKRTGGTYGDTF

J: TRBJ2-7
D: TRBD2
size: many
V: TRBV5-1
DNA: TGCGCCAGCAGCGCGGGGACTAGCGGATCCTACGAGCAGTACTTC
CDR3: CASSAGTSGSYEQYF

J: TRBJ1-1
D: NA
size: few
V: TRBV29-1
DNA: TGCAGCGCGATAGTGGGCAACACTGAAGCTTTCTTT
CDR3: CSAIVGNTEAFF

J: TRBJ2-5
D: TRBD2
size: many
V: TRBV5-1
DNA: TGCGCCAGCAGCTTGCCCAGGTCCGGGTTGACACGACTAGCGGGGGCCCCGGGGGAGACCCAGTACTTC
CDR3: CASSLPRSGLTRLAGAPGETQYF